This is a list of T cell receptor beta chains from one sample in a study of blood T cell repertoires in COVID-19. Some clones are missing from TCRdb's copy, which holds only in-frame ones; the method was immunoSEQ multiplex PCR. The sample has 100,000 to 150,000 clones, over 60% seen once. The material sequenced was peripheral blood. These receptors came from a man in his forties or fifties with active or convalescent COVID-19. The conserved cysteine and the conserved F or W are not part of the CDR3 here. Each record gives: J gene, V gene, CDR3 protein.

TRBJ2-7	TRBV4-2	ASSQAPGQGSYEQY
TRBJ1-1	TRBV11-3	ASSGGGPRTEAF
TRBJ2-2	TRBV7-2	ASSSPQGAGGELF
TRBJ1-5	TRBV20-1	SASMGGNQPQH
TRBJ2-5	TRBV18	ASSPSQGERAQY
TRBJ2-5	TRBV27	ASRRTSGRAPQETQY
TRBJ2-1	TRBV4-2	ASYSSSYNEQF
TRBJ2-7	TRBV9	ASSAPRSGSHVEQY
TRBJ1-2	TRBV12-3/TRBV12-4	ASSLAGGGYT
TRBJ2-1	TRBV3-1/TRBV3-2	ASSLRDRDFDEQF
TRBJ1-2	TRBV6-5	ASSTTGSDGYT
TRBJ1-2	TRBV12-3/TRBV12-4	ASSFYGGGYT
TRBJ1-5	TRBV12-3/TRBV12-4	ASRRRDQPQH
TRBJ2-5	TRBV18	ASSPGTGRETQY
TRBJ2-1	TRBV5-1	ASSSGLVSYNEQF
TRBJ1-2	TRBV9	ASSPLTGSGYT
TRBJ2-3	TRBV7-9	ASSLNTGAQY
TRBJ2-2	TRBV7-6	ASSPRQGLNTGELF
TRBJ2-1	TRBV5-4	ASSTGDRYNEQF
TRBJ1-1	TRBV6-1	ASSEFFPVQSGNTEAF
TRBJ2-3	TRBV7-2	ASSRLGVGEDTQY
TRBJ1-3	TRBV30	AWSTDGKVSGNTIY
TRBJ2-3	TRBV7-3	ASSLLGLAGADTQY
TRBJ2-7	TRBV18	ASSYYSGTGYEQY
TRBJ2-7	TRBV27	ASSDAGTGEHEQY
TRBJ1-6	TRBV15	ATSRDTGDNSPLH
TRBJ1-3	TRBV9	ASSPFDRISGNTIY
TRBJ2-2	TRBV5-1	ASVPQGASAGELF
TRBJ1-2	TRBV19	ASSSRGALDYGYT
TRBJ1-2	TRBV7-2	ASSAQGAYGYT
TRBJ2-5	TRBV15	ATSVGTSGAQETQY
TRBJ2-5	TRBV6-6	ASSYLLAAQETQY
TRBJ1-4	TRBV21-1	ASSRPGQVNEKLF
TRBJ1-4	TRBV7-8	ASSLRTGGNEKLF
TRBJ2-3	TRBV5-1	ASSFLAITDTQY
TRBJ1-4	TRBV29-1	SVEMTGGVELF
TRBJ2-3	TRBV5-1	ASSLDGTSTDTQY
TRBJ2-1	TRBV6-5	ALSPGLANEQF
TRBJ1-1	TRBV29-1	SVRGQGLFEAF
TRBJ1-2	TRBV2	ASTLRPGSYGYT
TRBJ2-1	TRBV12-5	ASDPGLSSYNEQF
TRBJ1-1	TRBV10-3	AISVQRGGRGTEAF
TRBJ2-3	TRBV27	ASSPDSPWGDTQY